This paragraph reports one T cell receptor beta chain. Its antigen is undetermined. The primer mix had 60 Vbeta and 13 Jbeta primers. The table came from immunoSEQ multiplex PCR; TCRdb's copy has only in-frame clones and leaves some out. The ten most abundant clones cover 0.55% to 0.6% of a sample with approximately 110,000 clones. This entry is derived from a study of cytomegalovirus exposure and HLA in healthy donors. Findings of the study overall: A later analysis found common viral pathogens apparently linked to several of the most significant clusters. Cytomegalovirus association was listed for 164 TCR beta chains.

This CDR3 contains 18 residues. Trimming cost V 4 bases and J 7 bases; bases outside gene matches: 9. Germline CDR1 reads LGHNA; CDR2 reads YNFKEQ. This clonotype was obtained from a man aged 50 to 60 in good health and CMV-seronegative. Input material: PBMCs. The rearrangement links TRBV4-2 to TRBJ2-2, with TRBD2 matching over 16 bases. CDR3 loop: CASSPTPGTSGRGGELFF. In nucleotides, the CDR3 is TGTGCCAGCAGCCCCACCCCGGGGACTAGCGGGAGGGGCGGGGAGCTGTTTTTT.